What follows are 20 T cell receptor beta chains derived from one specimen sequenced in a study of OX40 agonist ivuxolimab in advanced cancers. Profiled with immunoSEQ multiplex PCR; TCRdb holds only in-frame clones, not every one. The sample contains about 35,000 clones, roughly 80% of which appear only once. This specimen consisted of CD4+ or CD8+ T cells sorted from blood, obtained in a trial of the OX40 agonist ivuxolimab. These TCRs come from an adult with an advanced solid tumor such as melanoma, head and neck, liver or kidney cancer.

As to this clone: This may be a read error: a much more frequent sequence differs by one nucleotide. The genes are TRBV5-6 and TRBJ1-5; perhaps TRBD1 as D (5 bases). Trimming left V 5 bases short and J 1 base short, with 13 bases between. Germline CDR1 SGHDT, CDR2 YYEEEE. There are 15 residues in the CDR3. The CDR3 loop reads CASSLMGTSNQPQHF. CDR3 DNA sequence: TGTGCCAGCAGTTTAATGGGGACGAGCAATCAGCCCCAGCATTTT.

CDR3 protein: CSVRTSQTYGYTF. For the CDR3, the DNA is TGCAGCGTTCGGACGAGCCAAACCTATGGCTACACCTTC. This chain uses TRBV29-1 with TRBJ1-2; the D is unclear. There are 13 residues in the CDR3. Germline CDR1 SQVTM, CDR2 ANQGSEA. V lost 5 bases and J 4 bases, leaving 14 bases between the germline ends. Full variable domain (missing parts from reference TRBV29-1 and TRBJ1-2): SAVISQKPSRDICQRGTSLTIQCQVDSQVTMMFWYRQQPGQSLTLIATANQGSEATYESGFVIDKFPISRPNLTFSTLTVSNMSPEDSSIYLCSVRTSQTYGYTFGSGTRLTVV.

The chain carries TRBV28 and TRBJ1-3, with 9 bases lining up with TRBD1. Germline loops: CDR1 MDHEN, CDR2 SYDVKM. The CDR3 is 17 amino acids. J lost 0 bases, V lost 5 bases, and 8 bases had no gene match. CDR3 residues: CASSPGQGLLSGNTIYF. The DNA for the CDR3 is TGTGCCAGCAGTCCCGGACAGGGGCTTCTCTCTGGAAACACCATATATTTT. The whole variable domain, remainder taken from reference TRBV28 and TRBJ1-3, is DVKVTQSSRYLVKRTGEKVFLECVQDMDHENMFWYRQDPGLGLRLIYFSYDVKMKEKGDIPEGYSVSREKKERFSLILESASTNQTSMYLCASSPGQGLLSGNTIYFGEGSWLTVV.

The chain joins TRBV27 to TRBJ1-1, with TRBD1 identical over 7 bases. J was trimmed by 3 bases and V by 0 bases; bases with no gene match: 4. Germline-derived CDR1 and CDR2 are MNHEY and SMNVEV (reference sequence). CDR3 size: 15 residues. The CDR3 loop is CASSLSTGKYTEAFF. The CDR3 DNA reads as TGTGCCAGCAGTTTATCGACAGGGAAGTACACTGAAGCTTTCTTT.

The rearrangement joins TRBV7-9 to TRBJ1-1; D unresolved. The germline V and J ends were trimmed by 5 bases and 0 bases, with 13 bases remaining between them. The CDR3 contains 15 residues. The germline V gene encodes CDR1 SEHNR and CDR2 FQNEAQ (reference sequence). The CDR3 nucleotides read TGTGCCAGCAGCCAAGGCGGAGGACTGAACACTGAAGCTTTCTTT. Translated, it gives CASSQGGGLNTEAFF. Together with reference TRBV7-9 and TRBJ1-1, the CDR3 gives the full variable domain: DTGVSQNPRHKITKRGQNVTFRCDPISEHNRLYWYRQTLGQGPEFLTYFQNEAQLEKSRLLSDRFSAERPKGSFSTLEIQRTEQGDSAMYLCASSQGGGLNTEAFFGQGTRLTVV.

The chain is built from TRBV19 and TRBJ2-3; TRBD1 might be the D (6 bases). The CDR3 sequence is 15 residues long. V was clipped by 3 bases and J by 3 bases, with 13 bases between them. The germline gives CDR1 LNHDA, CDR2 SQIVND (reference sequence). The CDR3 spells CASSIGPGVTDTQYF. For the CDR3, the DNA is TGTGCCAGTAGTATTGGGCCAGGGGTTACAGATACGCAGTATTTT.

This chain links TRBV28 with TRBJ2-7; D possibly corresponds to TRBD2 (6 bases). Germline V gives CDR1 MDHEN, CDR2 SYDVKM. The CDR3 spans 13 residues. The V and J ends lost 2 bases and 13 bases respectively, with 18 bases between them. The CDR3 protein is CASSLGVRRGLYF. CDR3 coding DNA: TGTGCCAGCAGTTTAGGCGTGAGGAGGGGTTTATACTTC.

The chain joins TRBV29-1 to TRBJ2-1; maybe TRBD2 (6 bases). Trimming cost V 3 bases and J 12 bases, with 15 bases left between them. This CDR3 has 12 residues. The germline V gene encodes CDR1 SQVTM and CDR2 ANQGSEA. This chain's CDR3 is CSVEEGDAGQFF. The CDR3 coding sequence is TGCAGCGTTGAGGAGGGTGACGCGGGGCAGTTCTTC.

The V and J genes are TRBV4-1 and TRBJ1-5, with TRBD1 matching 8 bases. Germline lookup yields CDR1 MGHRA and CDR2 YSYEKL. The CDR3 is made up of 15 amino acids. The J segment lost 3 bases and the V segment lost 0 bases, leaving 1 base of the junction unmatched. In DNA, the CDR3 is TGCGCCAGCAGCCAAGAGACAGGGGACAATCAGCCCCAGCATTTT. It yields the protein CASSQETGDNQPQHF.

The chain couples TRBV30 to TRBJ2-2; D remains ambiguous. CDR1 GTSNPN and CDR2 SVGIG come from the germline V gene (reference sequence). The CDR3 length is 12 residues. Trimming left V 3 bases short and J 6 bases short, with 8 bases between. CDR3 sequence: CAWSPVPGELFF. The CDR3, as DNA: TGTGCCTGGAGCCCCGTCCCCGGGGAGCTGTTTTTT. Drawing the rest from reference TRBV30 and TRBJ2-2, the complete variable domain is SQTIHQWPATLVQPVGSPLSLECTVEGTSNPNLYWYRQAAGRGLQLLFYSVGIGQISSEVPQNLSASRPQDRQFILSSKKLLLSDSGFYLCAWSPVPGELFFGEGSRLTVL.

The chain joins TRBV28 to TRBJ2-7; 7 nucleotides match TRBD1. J gave up 2 bases and V 6 bases, and 4 bases lay outside the gene matches. Germline loops: CDR1 MDHEN, CDR2 SYDVKM. The CDR3 runs 13 residues. The CDR3 here is CASSHRGPYEQYF. In DNA form, the CDR3 reads TGTGCCAGCAGCCACAGGGGACCCTACGAGCAGTACTTC.

The table lists this clone with a count of one. This chain uses TRBV5-1 with TRBJ2-7; D possibly corresponds to TRBD1 (6 bases). V lost 4 bases to trimming and J lost 7 bases, with 12 bases between them. Germline assignment: CDR1 SGHRS and CDR2 YFSETQ. The CDR3 contains 12 residues. This CDR3 reads CASSEGTPEQYF. The CDR3 DNA is TGCGCCAGCAGCGAGGGGACACCGGAGCAGTACTTC.

This rearrangement joins TRBV7-9 to TRBJ2-1; 7 bases match TRBD1. This CDR3 has 16 residues. CDR1 is SEHNR and CDR2 is FQNEAQ in the germline V gene (reference sequence). The V segment lost 5 bases and the J segment 9 bases; nucleotides outside the gene matches: 16. The CDR3 DNA reads TGTGCCAGCAGCCCCAGACAGGGTGGTGCTGGTATTGAGCAGTTCTTC. It specifies CASSPRQGGAGIEQFF. The entire variable domain, with the rest obtained from reference TRBV7-9 and TRBJ2-1, is as follows: DTGVSQNPRHKITKRGQNVTFRCDPISEHNRLYWYRQTLGQGPEFLTYFQNEAQLEKSRLLSDRFSAERPKGSFSTLEIQRTEQGDSAMYLCASSPRQGGAGIEQFFGPGTRLTVL.

This clone was recorded once. V is TRBV30 and J is TRBJ2-7; unclear D gene. Between the trimmed V and J ends, which lost 3 bases and 7 bases, there was a span of 13 bases. The CDR3 consists of 12 residues. Germline values: CDR1 GTSNPN, CDR2 SVGIG (reference sequence). DNA of the CDR3: TGTGCCTGGAGCCCAACAAGGCGGGAGCAGTACTTC. Translation gives CAWSPTRREQYF. The entire variable domain, with the rest obtained from reference TRBV30 and TRBJ2-7, is as follows: SQTIHQWPATLVQPVGSPLSLECTVEGTSNPNLYWYRQAAGRGLQLLFYSVGIGQISSEVPQNLSASRPQDRQFILSSKKLLLSDSGFYLCAWSPTRREQYFGPGTRLTVT.

This clone was seen just once. The V call is TRBV4-2, the J call TRBJ2-1; 16 nucleotides align to TRBD2. This CDR3 is built from 21 residues. Per the germline V gene, CDR1 is LGHNA and CDR2 is YNFKEQ. The ends lost 0 bases at V and 2 bases at J; junction bases unmatched: 10. The chain's CDR3 is CASSQDQWGTSGRVPYNEQFF. The DNA of the CDR3 is TGTGCCAGCAGCCAAGATCAGTGGGGGACTAGCGGGAGGGTCCCCTACAATGAGCAGTTCTTC.

The chain combines TRBV19 with TRBJ2-7; 10 bases are a match to TRBD1. The V gene's germline CDR1 is LNHDA and CDR2 SQIVND (reference sequence). Trimming removed 4 bases from V and 6 bases from J; junction bases left unmatched: 6. There are 14 residues in the CDR3. In DNA form, the CDR3 reads TGTGCCAGTAGTACCGGGACAGGGGCCTCCGAGCAGTACTTC. This encodes CASSTGTGASEQYF.

The chain has TRBV27 and TRBJ2-3; 8 bases fit TRBD2. Looked up from germline, CDR1 is MNHEY and CDR2 is SMNVEV (reference sequence). The CDR3 totals 15 residues. CDR3 bases: TGTGCAGCAATGGGGCTAGCGGGTATGGCAAATACGCAGTATTTT. It yields the protein CAAMGLAGMANTQYF.

The chain carries TRBV5-1 and TRBJ2-7, with TRBD2 matching 10 bases. In germline, CDR1 is SGHRS, CDR2 YFSETQ. V lost 4 bases to trimming and J lost 3 bases; unmatched junction nucleotides: 7. The CDR3 runs to 15 residues. CDR3 DNA sequence: TGCGCCAGCAGCGACAGCGGGGGGGCTTTCTACGAGCAGTACTTC. It is translated as CASSDSGGAFYEQYF.

The rearrangement uses TRBV4-3 and TRBJ2-5; D gene ambiguous. The CDR3 loop spans 15 amino acids. Germline V gene lookup returns CDR1 LGHNA and CDR2 YSLEER. V was trimmed by 4 bases and J by 5 bases, leaving 17 bases between them. The DNA of the CDR3 is TGCGCCAGCAGCCCCTCTCAAACGGAAGGGGAGACCCAGTACTTC. It is translated as CASSPSQTEGETQYF.

The J gene is TRBJ1-2, the V gene TRBV19; 11 bases agree with TRBD1. Trimming took 3 bases from V and 7 from J; bases not matched to a gene: 1. Germline V gives CDR1 LNHDA, CDR2 SQIVND (reference sequence). There are 13 residues in the CDR3. The CDR3 is CASSIGQGAGYTF. The CDR3 DNA sequence: TGTGCCAGTAGTATCGGACAGGGGGCTGGCTACACCTTC.